This T cell receptor (beta chain) is from a study of T cells in Graves' hyperthyroidism and ophthalmopathy. Notes on the study in general: Also found in blood were most expanded thyroid clonotypes above 0.001. Onset of ophthalmopathy came a median roughly 6.9 months after the model predicted it.

The investigators amplified TCR beta CDR3 regions from RNA transcripts. HTBI primers drove first-round RT-PCR of the TCR CDR3. Via MiXCR, TCRdb re-called the multiplex PCR reads, giving one row per CDR3 protein. The data hold roughly 560,000 distinct CDR3 sequences, with approximately 15% observed a single time. Exclusion of patients followed from uncontrolled infection, other autoimmune disease, pregnancy or lactation. The PBMCs were sourced from fresh peripheral blood (around 9.3 ml). A word on this clonotype: Its target is not known.

This sequence originates from a woman aged 40-49 years with Graves' ophthalmopathy. The sample consisted of blood.

Written as DNA, the CDR3 is TGTGCCAGCAGCGTAGGTGAGGGGGCGATCCAAGAGACCCAGTACTTC. It translates to CASSVGEGAIQETQYF. The chain employs TRBV9 and TRBJ2-5; 7 nucleotides line up with TRBD1. CDR1 is SGDLS and CDR2 is YYNGEE in the germline V gene. Losses at the gene ends were 0 bases for V and 1 base for J; bases not matched to a gene: 6. The CDR3 runs to 16 residues.